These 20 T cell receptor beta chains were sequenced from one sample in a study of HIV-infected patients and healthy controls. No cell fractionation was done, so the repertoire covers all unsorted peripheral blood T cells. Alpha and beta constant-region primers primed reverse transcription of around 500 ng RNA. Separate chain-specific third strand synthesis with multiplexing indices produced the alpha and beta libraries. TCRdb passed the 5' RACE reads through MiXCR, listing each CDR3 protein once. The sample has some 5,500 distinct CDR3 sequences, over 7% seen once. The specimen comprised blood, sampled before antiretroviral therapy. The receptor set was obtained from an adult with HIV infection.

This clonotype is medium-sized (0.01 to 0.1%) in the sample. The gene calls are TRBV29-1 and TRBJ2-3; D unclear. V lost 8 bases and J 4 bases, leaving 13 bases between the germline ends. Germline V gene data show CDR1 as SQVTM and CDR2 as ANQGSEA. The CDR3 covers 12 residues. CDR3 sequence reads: CSPEFLADTQYF. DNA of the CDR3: TGCAGCCCCGAATTCTTGGCAGATACGCAGTATTTT.

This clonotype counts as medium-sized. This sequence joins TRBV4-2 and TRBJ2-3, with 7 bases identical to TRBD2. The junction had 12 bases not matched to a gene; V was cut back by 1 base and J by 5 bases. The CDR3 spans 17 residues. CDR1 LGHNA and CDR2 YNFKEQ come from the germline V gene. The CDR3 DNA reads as TGTGCCAGCAGCCAAGCCAACTGGGCGGGGGAGCAAGATACGCAGTATTTT. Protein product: CASSQANWAGEQDTQYF.

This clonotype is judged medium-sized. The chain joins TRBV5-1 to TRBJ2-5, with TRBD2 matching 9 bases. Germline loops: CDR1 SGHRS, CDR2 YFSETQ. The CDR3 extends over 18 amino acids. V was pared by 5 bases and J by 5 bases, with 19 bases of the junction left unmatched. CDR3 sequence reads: CASSQTSGARPTWETQYF. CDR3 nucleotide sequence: TGCGCCAGCAGTCAGACTAGCGGAGCAAGGCCCACGTGGGAGACCCAGTACTTC.

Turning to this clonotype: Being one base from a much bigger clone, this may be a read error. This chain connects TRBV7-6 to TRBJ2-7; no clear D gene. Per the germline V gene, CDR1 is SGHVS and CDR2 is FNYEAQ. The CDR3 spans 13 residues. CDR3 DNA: TGTGCCAGCAGCTTAGGGACGGCCTACGAGCAGTGCTTC. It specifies CASSLGTAYEQCF.

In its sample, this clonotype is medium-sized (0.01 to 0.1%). CDR3 sequence: CATSGGPGYGYTF. CDR3 nucleotide sequence: TGTGCCACCAGTGGAGGGCCTGGCTATGGCTACACCTTC. The chain combines TRBV24-1 with TRBJ1-2, with D uncertain. Germline CDR1 and CDR2: KGHDR and SFDVKD. Trimming shortened V by 5 bases and J by 4 bases, and 10 bases separated the two germline ends. The CDR3 sequence is 13 residues long.

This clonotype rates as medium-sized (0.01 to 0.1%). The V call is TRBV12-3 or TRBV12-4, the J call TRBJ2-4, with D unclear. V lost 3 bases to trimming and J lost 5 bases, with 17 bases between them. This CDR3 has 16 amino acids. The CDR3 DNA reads TGTGCCAGCAGTTTTATGGGAATCGGTTTCCAAAACATTCAGTACTTC. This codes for CASSFMGIGFQNIQYF.

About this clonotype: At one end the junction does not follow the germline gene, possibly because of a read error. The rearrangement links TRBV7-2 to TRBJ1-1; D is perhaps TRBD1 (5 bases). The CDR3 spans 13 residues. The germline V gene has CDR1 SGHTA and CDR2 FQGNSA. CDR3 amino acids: CASSLRGNTEASF. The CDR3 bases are TGTGCCAGCAGCTTACGGGGGAACACTGAAGCTTCCTTT.

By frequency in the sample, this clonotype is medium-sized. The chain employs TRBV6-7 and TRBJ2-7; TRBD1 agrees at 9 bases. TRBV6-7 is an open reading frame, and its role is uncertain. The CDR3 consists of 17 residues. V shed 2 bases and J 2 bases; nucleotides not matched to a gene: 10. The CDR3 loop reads CASSYGHGGQGPYEQYV. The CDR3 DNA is TGTGCCAGCAGTTACGGCCACGGGGGACAGGGACCCTACGAGCAGTACGTC.

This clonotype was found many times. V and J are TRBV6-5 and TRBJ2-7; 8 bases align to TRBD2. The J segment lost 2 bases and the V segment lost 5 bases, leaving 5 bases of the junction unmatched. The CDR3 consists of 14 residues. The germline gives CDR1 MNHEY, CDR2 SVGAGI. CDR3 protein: CASSPVSGTYEQYF. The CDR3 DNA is TGTGCCAGCAGTCCAGTTAGCGGGACCTACGAGCAGTACTTC.

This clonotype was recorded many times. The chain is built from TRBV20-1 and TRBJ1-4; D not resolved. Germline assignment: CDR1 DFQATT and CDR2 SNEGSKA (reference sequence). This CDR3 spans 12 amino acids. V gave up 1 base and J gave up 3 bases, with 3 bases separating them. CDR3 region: CSARAANEKLFF. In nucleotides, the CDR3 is TGCAGTGCTAGAGCCGCTAATGAAAAACTGTTTTTT.

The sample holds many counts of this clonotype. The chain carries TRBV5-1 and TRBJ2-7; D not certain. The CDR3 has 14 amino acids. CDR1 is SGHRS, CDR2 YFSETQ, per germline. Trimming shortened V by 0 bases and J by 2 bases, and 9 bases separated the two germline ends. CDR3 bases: TGCGCCAGCAGCTTGGGAGAATTGACCTACGAGCAGTACTTC. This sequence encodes CASSLGELTYEQYF.

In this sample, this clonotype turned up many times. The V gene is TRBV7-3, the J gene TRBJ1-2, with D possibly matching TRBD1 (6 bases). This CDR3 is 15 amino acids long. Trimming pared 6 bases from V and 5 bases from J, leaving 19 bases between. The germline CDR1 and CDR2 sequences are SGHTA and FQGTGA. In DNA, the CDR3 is TGTGCCAGCAGTCCCTCCCCGGACAGCCTTTATGGCTACACCTTC. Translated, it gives CASSPSPDSLYGYTF.

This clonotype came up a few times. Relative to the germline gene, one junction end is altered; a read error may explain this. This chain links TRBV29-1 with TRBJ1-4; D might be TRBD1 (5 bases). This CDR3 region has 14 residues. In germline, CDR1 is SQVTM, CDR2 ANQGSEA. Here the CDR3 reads CSVQEPGQREKLFF. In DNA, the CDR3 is TGCAGCGTTCAAGAGCCAGGGCAACGAGAAAAACTGTTTTTT.

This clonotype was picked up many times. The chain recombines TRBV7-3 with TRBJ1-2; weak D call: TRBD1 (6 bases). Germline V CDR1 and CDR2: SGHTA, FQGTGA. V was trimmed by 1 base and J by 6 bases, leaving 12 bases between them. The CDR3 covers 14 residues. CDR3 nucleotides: TGTGCCAGCAGCTTAATCGGGGGGCTGGATGGCTACACCTTC. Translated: CASSLIGGLDGYTF.

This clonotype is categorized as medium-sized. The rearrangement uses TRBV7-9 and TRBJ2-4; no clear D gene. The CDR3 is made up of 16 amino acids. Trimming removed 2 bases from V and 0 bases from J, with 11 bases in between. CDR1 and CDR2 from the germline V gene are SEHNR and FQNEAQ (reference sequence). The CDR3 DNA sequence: TGTGCCAGCAGCTTACTAGGCAATCTAGCCAAAAACATTCAGTACTTC. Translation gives CASSLLGNLAKNIQYF.

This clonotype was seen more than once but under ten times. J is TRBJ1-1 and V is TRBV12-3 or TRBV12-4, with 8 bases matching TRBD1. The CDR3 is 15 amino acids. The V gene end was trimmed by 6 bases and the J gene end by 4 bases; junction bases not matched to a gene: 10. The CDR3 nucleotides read TGTGCCAGCAGCATACACGGACAGGGTGCCACTGAAGCTTTCTTT. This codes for CASSIHGQGATEAFF.

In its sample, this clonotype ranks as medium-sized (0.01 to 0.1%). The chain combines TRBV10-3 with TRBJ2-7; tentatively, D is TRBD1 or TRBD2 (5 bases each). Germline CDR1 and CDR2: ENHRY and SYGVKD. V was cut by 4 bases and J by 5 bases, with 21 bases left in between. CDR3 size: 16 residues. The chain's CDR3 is CAISARDGAFDHEQYF. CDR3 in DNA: TGTGCCATCAGTGCACGGGACGGGGCGTTTGACCACGAGCAGTACTTC.

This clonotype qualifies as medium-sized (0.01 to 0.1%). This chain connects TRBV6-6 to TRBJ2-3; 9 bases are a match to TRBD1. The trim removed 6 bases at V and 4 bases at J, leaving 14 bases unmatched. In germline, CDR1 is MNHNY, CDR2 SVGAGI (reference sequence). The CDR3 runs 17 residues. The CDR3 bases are TGTGCCAGCAGCCTCCGGTCTGGGACAGGGTATGCAGATACGCAGTATTTT. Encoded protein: CASSLRSGTGYADTQYF.

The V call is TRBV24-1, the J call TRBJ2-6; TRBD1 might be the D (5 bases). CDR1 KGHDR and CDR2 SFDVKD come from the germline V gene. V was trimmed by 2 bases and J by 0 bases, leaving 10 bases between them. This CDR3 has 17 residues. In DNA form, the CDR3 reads TGTGCCACCAGTGATTCCAGGGTTAGCTCTGGGGCCAACGTCCTGACTTTC. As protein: CATSDSRVSSGANVLTF.

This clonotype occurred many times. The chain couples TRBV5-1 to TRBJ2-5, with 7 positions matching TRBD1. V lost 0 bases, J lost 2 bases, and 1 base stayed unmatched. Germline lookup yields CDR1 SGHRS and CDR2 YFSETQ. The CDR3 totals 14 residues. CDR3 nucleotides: TGCGCCAGCAGCTTGGGCAGGGGGCAAGAGACCCAGTACTTC. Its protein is CASSLGRGQETQYF.